The clone carrying this T cell receptor beta chain turned up a few times. The antigen is undetermined. A read error is possible here, since a much larger clone lies one base away. This specimen belongs to a study of neurological immune-mediated disorders. TCRdb itself ran the 5' RACE reads through MiXCR, one entry per CDR3 protein. The table records about 66,000 distinct CDR3 sequences, almost 3.5% of them present only once. The study built unsorted libraries from 2 million PBMCs kept at -80 C. Regarding the study as a whole: CDR3 amino acid sequences found in expanded clones were never shared across subjects, suggesting private repertoires in all groups. Whereas HTLV-1-associated myelopathy showed the most TCR clonal expansion, multiple sclerosis showed the least, with levels below those of healthy controls. With the multiple sclerosis repertoire cluster, neither clinical nor MRI features showed any association.

V lost 3 bases, J lost 14 bases, and 19 bases lay in between. Germline loops: CDR1 SNHLY, CDR2 FYNNEI. CDR3 length: 13 residues. Material: PBMCs. The sequence was collected from a man aged 35-49 years with multiple sclerosis. The rearrangement links TRBV2 to TRBJ1-2; a weak D match, TRBD1 (6 bases). This CDR3 reads CASSEAGATSKTF. CDR3 bases: TGTGCCAGCAGTGAGGCGGGGGCGACGAGTAAAACCTTC.